This T cell receptor beta chain derives from a study of cytomegalovirus exposure and HLA in healthy donors. V was pared by 2 bases and J by 5 bases, with 13 bases between. This CDR3 region has 14 residues. Germline-derived CDR1 and CDR2 are SGHRS and YFSETQ. With 60 Vbeta and 13 Jbeta primers, the PCR was carried out. Assay: immunoSEQ multiplex PCR; the TCRdb copy retains only in-frame clones and omits some. The sample records 130,000 or so clones, approximately 77% being singletons. The V and J genes are TRBV5-1 and TRBJ2-5, with D possibly being TRBD2 (7 bases). The source is a man aged 18 to 30 in good health and CMV-seronegative. Material: PBMCs. The CDR3: CASSLQGGGETQYF. The CDR3, as DNA: TGCGCCAGCAGCTTACAGGGAGGGGGGGAGACCCAGTACTTC.